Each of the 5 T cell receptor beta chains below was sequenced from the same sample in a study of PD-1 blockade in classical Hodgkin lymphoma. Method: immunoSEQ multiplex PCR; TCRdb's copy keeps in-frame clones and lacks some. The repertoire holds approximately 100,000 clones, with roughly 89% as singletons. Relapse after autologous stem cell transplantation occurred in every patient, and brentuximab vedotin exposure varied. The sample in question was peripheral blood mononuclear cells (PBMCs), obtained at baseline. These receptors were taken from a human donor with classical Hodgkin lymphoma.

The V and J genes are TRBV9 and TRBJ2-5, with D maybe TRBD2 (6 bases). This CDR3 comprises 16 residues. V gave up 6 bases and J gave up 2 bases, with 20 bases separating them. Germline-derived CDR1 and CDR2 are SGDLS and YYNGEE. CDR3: CASNSGRGRPQETQYF. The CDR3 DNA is TGTGCCAGCAACTCTGGGAGAGGGAGGCCTCAAGAGACCCAGTACTTC. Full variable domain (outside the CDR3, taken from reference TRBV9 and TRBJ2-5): DSGVTQTPKHLITATGQRVTLRCSPRSGDLSVYWYQQSLDQGLQFLIQYYNGEERAKGNILERFSAQQFPDLHSELNLSSLELGDSALYFCASNSGRGRPQETQYFGPGTRLLVL.

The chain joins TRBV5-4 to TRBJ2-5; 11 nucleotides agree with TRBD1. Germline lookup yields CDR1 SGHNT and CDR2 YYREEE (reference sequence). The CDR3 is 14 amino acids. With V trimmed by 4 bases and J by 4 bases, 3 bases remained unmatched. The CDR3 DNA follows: TGTGCCAGCAGCCGCGGGACAGGGGGAGAGACCCAGTACTTC. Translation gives CASSRGTGGETQYF.

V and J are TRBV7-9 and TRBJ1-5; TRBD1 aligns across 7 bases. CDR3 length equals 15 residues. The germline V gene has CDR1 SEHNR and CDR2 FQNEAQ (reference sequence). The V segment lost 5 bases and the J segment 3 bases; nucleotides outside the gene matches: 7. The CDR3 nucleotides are TGTGCCAGCAGCGCAACAGGGGAAATCAATCAGCCCCAGCATTTT. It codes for CASSATGEINQPQHF.

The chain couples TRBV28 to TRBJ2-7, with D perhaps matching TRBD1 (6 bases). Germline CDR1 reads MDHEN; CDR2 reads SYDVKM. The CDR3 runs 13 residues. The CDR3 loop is CAIRDIGFYEQYF. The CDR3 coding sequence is TGTGCTATCCGGGACATAGGATTCTACGAGCAGTACTTC.

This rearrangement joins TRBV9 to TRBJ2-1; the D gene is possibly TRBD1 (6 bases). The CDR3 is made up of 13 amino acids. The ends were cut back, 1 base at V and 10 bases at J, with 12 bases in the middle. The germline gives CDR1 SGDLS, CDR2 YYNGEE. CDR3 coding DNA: TGTGCCAGCAGCGTACAGGGGACCCCAGAGCAGTTCTTC. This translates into CASSVQGTPEQFF.